This T cell receptor (beta chain) was found in a study of cytomegalovirus exposure and HLA in healthy donors. Overall study findings and caveats: A further, later analysis showed that HLA-associated TCR beta chains (compared with equally common others) were more clonally expanded. Cytomegalovirus association was listed for about 160 TCR beta chains. A later analysis reportedly found fewer N-insertions in an Asian-associated ancestry cluster than the approximately 730-donor mean.

In the PCR, 60 Vbeta and 13 Jbeta primers were used. The protocol was immunoSEQ multiplex PCR, while the TCRdb copy is restricted to in-frame clones and leaves out a portion. The sample carries fewer than 200,000 clones, under 90% recorded once. Turning to this clone: The target antigen is unknown. An end of the junction differs from the germline gene, which may be a read error.

The CDR3 totals 13 residues. Germline CDR1 is SGHDN and CDR2 is FVKESK. The TCR sequence derives from a male donor in good health and CMV-seronegative. The specimen was PBMCs. The genes are TRBV14 and TRBJ1-3; D unclear. The CDR3 is CASSEEVTIIRSF. CDR3 DNA: TGTGCCAGCAGCGAGGAGGTCACTATCATTCGATCTTTT.